This T cell receptor beta chain was documented in a study of regulatory T cells in long-lasting Graves disease. Study overall: Graves' patients (newly diagnosed) had been on antithyroid drugs under 3 months.

Building the TCR beta libraries relied on iRepertoire HTBI primers, and CDR3 regions underwent Arm-PCR. TCRdb itself ran the multiplex PCR reads through MiXCR, one entry per CDR3 protein. The data show 380,000 or so distinct CDR3 sequences, roughly 16% seen once. Documented time point: newly diagnosed GD, antithyroid drugs for less than 3 months. Making the TCR library involved RNA that had been extracted from PBMCs. The V end was cut by 0 bases, the J end by 7 bases, with 7 bases between. The germline CDR1 and CDR2 sequences are GTSNPN and SVGIG (reference sequence). The CDR3 covers 12 residues. Another study also made use of these data, one on T cells in Graves' hyperthyroidism and ophthalmopathy.

The sample consisted of peripheral blood mononuclear cells (PBMCs), taken at new diagnosis, from a patient treated with antithyroid drugs. The receptor was isolated from a woman aged 18-29 years with Graves disease. This chain links TRBV30 with TRBJ2-1, with unresolved D. In nucleotides, the CDR3 is TGTGCCTGGAGTGTGGGTATGAATGAGCAGTTCTTC. Protein product: CAWSVGMNEQFF.